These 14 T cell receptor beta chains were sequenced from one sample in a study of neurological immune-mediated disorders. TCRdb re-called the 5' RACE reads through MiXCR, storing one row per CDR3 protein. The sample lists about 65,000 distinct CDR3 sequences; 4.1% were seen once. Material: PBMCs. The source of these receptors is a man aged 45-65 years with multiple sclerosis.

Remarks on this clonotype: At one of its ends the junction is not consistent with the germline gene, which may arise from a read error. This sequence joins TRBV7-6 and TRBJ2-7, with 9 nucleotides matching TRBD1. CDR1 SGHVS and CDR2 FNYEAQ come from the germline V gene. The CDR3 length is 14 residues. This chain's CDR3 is CSSSLRQGAYEQYF. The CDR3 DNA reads TGTTCCAGCAGCCTAAGACAGGGGGCCTACGAGCAGTACTTC.

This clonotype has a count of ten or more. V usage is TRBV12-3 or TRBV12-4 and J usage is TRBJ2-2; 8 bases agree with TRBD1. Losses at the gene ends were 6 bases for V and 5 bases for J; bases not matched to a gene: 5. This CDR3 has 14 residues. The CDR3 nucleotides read TGTGCCAGCAGAGCCCAGGGGGCGACCGGGGAGCTGTTTTTT. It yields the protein CASRAQGATGELFF.

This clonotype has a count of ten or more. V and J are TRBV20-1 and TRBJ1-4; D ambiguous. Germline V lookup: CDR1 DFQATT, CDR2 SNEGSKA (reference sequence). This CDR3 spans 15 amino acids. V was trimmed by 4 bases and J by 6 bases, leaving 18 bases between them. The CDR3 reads CSANDAAEGHEKLFF. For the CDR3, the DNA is TGCAGTGCTAACGACGCGGCAGAAGGGCATGAAAAACTGTTTTTT.

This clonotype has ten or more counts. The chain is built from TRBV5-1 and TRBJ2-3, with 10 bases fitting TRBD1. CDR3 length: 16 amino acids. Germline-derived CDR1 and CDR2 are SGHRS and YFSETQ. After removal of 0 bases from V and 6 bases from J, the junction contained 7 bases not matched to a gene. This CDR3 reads CASSLAGTGDLDTQYF. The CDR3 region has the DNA TGCGCCAGCAGCTTGGCCGGGACAGGGGATTTGGATACGCAGTATTTT.

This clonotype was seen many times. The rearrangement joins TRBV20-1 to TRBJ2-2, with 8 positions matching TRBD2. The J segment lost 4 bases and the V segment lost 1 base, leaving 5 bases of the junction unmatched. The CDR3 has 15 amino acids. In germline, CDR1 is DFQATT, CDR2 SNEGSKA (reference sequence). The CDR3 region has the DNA TGCAGTGCTAGAGGGGCAGCGGGGGTCACCGGGGAGCTGTTTTTT. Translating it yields CSARGAAGVTGELFF.

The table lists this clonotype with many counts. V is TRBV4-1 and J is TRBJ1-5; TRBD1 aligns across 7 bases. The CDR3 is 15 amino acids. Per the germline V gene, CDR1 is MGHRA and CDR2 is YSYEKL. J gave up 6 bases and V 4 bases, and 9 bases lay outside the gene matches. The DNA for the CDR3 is TGCGCCAGCAGCCTACATTCAGGGGGGAGTCAGCCCCAGCATTTT. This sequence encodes CASSLHSGGSQPQHF.

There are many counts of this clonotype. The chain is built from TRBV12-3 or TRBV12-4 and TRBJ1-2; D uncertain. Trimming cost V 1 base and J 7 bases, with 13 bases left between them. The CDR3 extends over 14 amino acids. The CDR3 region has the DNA TGTGCCAGCAGTTTAGAAGGAGGGCGGGGTGGCTACACCTTC. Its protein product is CASSLEGGRGGYTF.

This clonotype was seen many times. Written as DNA, the CDR3 is TGCGCCAGCAGCTTGGTAGGAATGATAGCGGGGGGGATCGACAATGAGCAGTTCTTC. Translated: CASSLVGMIAGGIDNEQFF. J is TRBJ2-1 and V is TRBV5-1; 11 bases align to TRBD2. The CDR3 runs 19 residues. V lost 0 bases, J lost 5 bases, and 13 bases stayed unmatched. Germline CDR1 is SGHRS and CDR2 is YFSETQ.

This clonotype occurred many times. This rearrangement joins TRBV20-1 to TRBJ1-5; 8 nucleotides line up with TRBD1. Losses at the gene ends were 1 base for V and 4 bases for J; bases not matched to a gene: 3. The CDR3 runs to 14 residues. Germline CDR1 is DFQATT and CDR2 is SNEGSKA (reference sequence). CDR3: CSARGGTGNQPQHF. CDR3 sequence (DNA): TGCAGTGCTAGAGGGGGGACAGGAAATCAGCCCCAGCATTTT.

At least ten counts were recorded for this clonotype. As DNA, the CDR3 is TGCGCCAGCAGCGGAGGGGACCCCCTCTCTGGAAACACCATATATTTT. This encodes CASSGGDPLSGNTIYF. This chain connects TRBV5-1 to TRBJ1-3; D perhaps matches TRBD1 (5 bases). The CDR3 contains 16 residues. Trimming removed 4 bases at V and 0 bases at J, with 14 bases between. Germline loops: CDR1 SGHRS, CDR2 YFSETQ.

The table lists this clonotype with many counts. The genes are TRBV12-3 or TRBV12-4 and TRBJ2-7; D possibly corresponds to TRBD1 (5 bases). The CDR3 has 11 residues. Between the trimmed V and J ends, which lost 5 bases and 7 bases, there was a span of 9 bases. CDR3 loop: CASSIRQEQYF. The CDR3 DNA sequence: TGTGCCAGCAGTATAAGACAGGAGCAGTACTTC.

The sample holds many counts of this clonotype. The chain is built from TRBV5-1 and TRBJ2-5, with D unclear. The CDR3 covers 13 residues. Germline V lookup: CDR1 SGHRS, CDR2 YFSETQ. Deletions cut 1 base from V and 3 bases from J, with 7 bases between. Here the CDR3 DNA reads TGCGCCAGCAGCTTGCGGGCAGAAGAGACCCAGTACTTC. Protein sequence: CASSLRAEETQYF.

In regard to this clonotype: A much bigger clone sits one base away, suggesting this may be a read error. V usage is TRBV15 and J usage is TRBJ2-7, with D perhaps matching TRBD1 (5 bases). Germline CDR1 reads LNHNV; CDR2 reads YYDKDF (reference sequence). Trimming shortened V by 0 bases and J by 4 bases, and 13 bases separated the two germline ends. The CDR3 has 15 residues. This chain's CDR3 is CATSRDQGKIYEQYF. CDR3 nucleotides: TGTGCCACCAGCAGAGATCAGGGAAAAATATACGAGCAGTACTTC.

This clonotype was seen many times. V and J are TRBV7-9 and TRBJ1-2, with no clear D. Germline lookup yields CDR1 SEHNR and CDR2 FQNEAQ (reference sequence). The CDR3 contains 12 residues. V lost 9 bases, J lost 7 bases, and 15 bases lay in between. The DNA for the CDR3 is TGTGCCAGTACCTCCGCAGGTGGTGGCTACACCTTC. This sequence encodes CASTSAGGGYTF.